This entry is about one T cell receptor (beta chain). Original handling: For nucleated cells, counts were estimated from reference gene primer amplification. Libraries were prepared by immunoSEQ multiplex PCR; TCRdb keeps only in-frame clonotypes and omits some of them. That table supplies the V and J calls and clone size; D and trimming were determined from the DNA. The sample has some 120,000 clones, about nine tenths seen once. The sample is drawn from a study of blood T cell repertoires in COVID-19. Across the study: Specimens from acute and convalescent COVID-19 originated in the United States, Italy and Spain. PBMCs, B-cell-depleted T cells, or T cells were the source of the cDNA or gDNA that made up the material.

CDR1 and CDR2 (germline): SGHNT, YYREEE (reference sequence). This CDR3 is 15 amino acids long. Trimming removed 4 bases from V and 4 bases from J; junction bases left unmatched: 7. This chain uses TRBV5-4 with TRBJ2-1; TRBD2 agrees at 8 bases. Sequences were obtained from peripheral blood. The clonotype was recovered from a human donor with active COVID-19. The donor label of this sample is uncertain. In DNA form, the CDR3 reads TGTGCCAGCAGCGTTAAGCGGGGGAGGTACAATGAGCAGTTCTTC. Its translation is CASSVKRGRYNEQFF.